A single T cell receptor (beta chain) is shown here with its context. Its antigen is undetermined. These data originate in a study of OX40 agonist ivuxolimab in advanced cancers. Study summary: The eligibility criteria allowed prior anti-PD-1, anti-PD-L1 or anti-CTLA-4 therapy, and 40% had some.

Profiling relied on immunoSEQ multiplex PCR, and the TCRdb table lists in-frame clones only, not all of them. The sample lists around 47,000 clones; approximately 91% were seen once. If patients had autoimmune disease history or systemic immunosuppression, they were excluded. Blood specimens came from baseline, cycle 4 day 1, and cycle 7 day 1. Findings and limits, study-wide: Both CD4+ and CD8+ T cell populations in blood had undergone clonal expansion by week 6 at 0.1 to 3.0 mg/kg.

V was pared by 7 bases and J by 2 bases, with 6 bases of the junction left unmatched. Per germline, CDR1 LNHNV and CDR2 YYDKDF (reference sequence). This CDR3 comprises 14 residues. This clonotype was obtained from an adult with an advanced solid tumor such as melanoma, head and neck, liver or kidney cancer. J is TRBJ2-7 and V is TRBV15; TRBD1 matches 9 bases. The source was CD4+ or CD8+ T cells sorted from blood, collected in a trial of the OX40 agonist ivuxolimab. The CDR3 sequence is CATKKDRGAYEQYF. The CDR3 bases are TGTGCCACCAAAAAGGACAGGGGCGCCTACGAGCAGTACTTC.